What follows describes a single T cell receptor (beta chain). Its specificity is not known. V lost 6 bases and J 6 bases, leaving 14 bases between the germline ends. The CDR3 runs to 13 residues. The germline V gene has CDR1 ENHRY and CDR2 SYGVKD. This sample stems from a study of T cell responses to AZD1222 COVID-19 vaccine. Notes on the study in general: When two AZD1222 doses had been given, Spike-specific TCR breadth and depth rose. Reports say nearly half of spike-specific TCRs go after unmutated variant regions.

Libraries were prepared by immunoSEQ multiplex PCR; TCRdb keeps only in-frame clonotypes and omits some of them. The profile covers 150,000 or so clones, with roughly 91% appearing a single time and under 1.2% taken by the ten largest. The chain combines TRBV10-3 with TRBJ1-2; no reliable D call. Specimen: peripheral blood, collected 28 days after the second AZD1222 dose. The receptor's source is an adult who received the AZD1222 COVID-19 vaccine. CDR3 region: CAIREHEADGYTF. The DNA of the CDR3 is TGTGCCATCAGGGAACATGAAGCGGATGGCTACACCTTC.